A selection of T cell receptor beta chains follows, all from one sample in a study of radiation and T cells in renal cell carcinoma. TCRdb keeps only in-frame clones here, not all; method: immunoSEQ multiplex PCR. The sample has 100,000 to 150,000 clones; around 80% are singletons. The sample here was blood, taken from a patient whose treatment included radiotherapy and nephrectomy. All receptors derive from a man between 45 and 60 years old with renal cell carcinoma. The CDR3 runs from the conserved cysteine through the conserved F or W. The D gene is left open where the match is weak. Clone size is given for some rows only: seen once, a few or many times, or a class if the clone is expanded.

V	J	size	D	CDR3	DNA
TRBV27	TRBJ2-7	.	TRBD1	CASSSWTGSSYEQYF	TGTGCCAGCAGTTCGTGGACAGGGAGCTCCTACGAGCAGTACTTC
TRBV19	TRBJ2-5	.	.	CASSSWGGTGETQYF	TGTGCCAGTAGTAGTTGGGGCGGGACCGGGGAGACCCAGTACTTC
TRBV2	TRBJ1-2	.	TRBD1	CASDRVVYGYTF	TGTGCCAGCGACAGGGTTGTTTATGGCTACACCTTC
TRBV2	TRBJ1-1	few	TRBD1	CASRDRVTEAFF	TGTGCCAGCAGGGACAGGGTAACTGAAGCTTTCTTT
TRBV11-2	TRBJ2-5	.	.	CASSRLVEETQYF	TGTGCCAGCAGCAGACTAGTGGAAGAGACCCAGTACTTC
TRBV11-3	TRBJ2-2	.	TRBD2	CASSASGTSGTGELFF	TGTGCCAGCAGCGCCTCCGGGACTAGCGGGACCGGGGAGCTGTTTTTT
TRBV27	TRBJ2-1	.	TRBD2	CASIRTSGRVVNEQFF	TGTGCCAGCATCAGGACTAGCGGGAGAGTAGTCAATGAGCAGTTCTTC
TRBV9	TRBJ2-1	.	TRBD2	CASSPSTSGVSYNEQFF	TGTGCCAGCAGCCCGAGCACTAGCGGAGTCTCCTACAATGAGCAGTTCTTC
TRBV5-1	TRBJ1-1	once	.	CASSLGLQWNTEAFF	TGCGCCAGCAGCTTGGGGCTCCAGTGGAACACTGAAGCTTTCTTT
TRBV14	TRBJ1-1	.	.	CASSQAMNTEAFF	TGTGCCAGCAGCCAGGCCATGAACACTGAAGCTTTCTTT
TRBV5-8	TRBJ1-5	.	.	CASNGRPLVPQHF	TGTGCCAGCAATGGACGGCCTTTGGTGCCCCAGCATTTT
TRBV28	TRBJ2-7	.	.	CASSYPGKTYEQYF	TGTGCCAGCAGTTATCCCGGGAAAACCTACGAGCAGTACTTC
TRBV7-7	TRBJ2-7	once	.	CASSPQDGNEQYF	TGTGCTAGCAGCCCACAGGATGGCAACGAGCAGTACTTC
TRBV7-2	TRBJ1-5	once	TRBD1	CASSRQGGQPQHF	TGTGCCAGCAGCCGACAGGGAGGTCAGCCCCAGCATTTT
TRBV7-9	TRBJ1-5	.	TRBD1	CASSLGQGEQPQHF	TGTGCCAGCAGCCTAGGACAGGGCGAACAGCCCCAGCATTTT
TRBV9	TRBJ2-5	.	.	CASSVVGNTGTQYF	TGTGCCAGCAGCGTAGTAGGGAATACAGGGACCCAGTACTTC
TRBV4-2	TRBJ2-3	.	TRBD2	CASSQGWGEGPGTQYF	TGTGCCAGCAGCCAAGGATGGGGGGAGGGGCCCGGGACGCAGTATTTT
TRBV9	TRBJ2-3	.	.	CASSVGGTDTQYF	TGTGCCAGCAGCGTAGGGGGTACAGATACGCAGTATTTT
TRBV25-1	TRBJ2-3	.	TRBD2	CASSEGLAGKADTQYF	TGTGCCAGCAGTGAGGGACTAGCGGGGAAGGCGGATACGCAGTATTTT
TRBV4-1	TRBJ2-5	.	.	CASSPLTGRETQYF	TGCGCCAGCAGCCCTCTGACAGGGAGGGAGACCCAGTACTTC
TRBV7-9	TRBJ2-1	.	TRBD2	CASKPGLEPEQFF	TGTGCCAGCAAACCGGGACTAGAACCTGAGCAGTTCTTC
TRBV2	TRBJ1-5	.	.	CASSDVGGGNQPQHF	TGTGCCAGCAGTGATGTTGGGGGCGGGAATCAGCCCCAGCATTTT
TRBV27	TRBJ2-5	.	TRBD1	CASSLSGTGNQETQYF	TGTGCCAGCAGTTTATCCGGGACAGGGAATCAAGAGACCCAGTACTTC
TRBV6-9	TRBJ2-1	.	TRBD1	CASILQGNEQFF	TGTGCCAGCATTCTACAGGGGAATGAGCAGTTCTTC
TRBV19	TRBJ1-2	.	TRBD1	CATTGGQNYGYTF	TGTGCCACCACAGGGGGCCAAAACTATGGCTACACCTTC
TRBV5-1	TRBJ1-1	.	.	CASSRRARTEAFF	TGCGCCAGCAGCCGCAGGGCCCGGACTGAAGCTTTCTTT
TRBV5-1	TRBJ2-1	.	.	CASSLRTGGEGEQFF	TGCGCCAGCAGCTTAAGGACAGGAGGGGAGGGTGAGCAGTTCTTC
TRBV7-9	TRBJ1-1	many	.	CASSWANTEAFF	TGTGCCAGCAGCTGGGCGAACACTGAAGCTTTCTTT
TRBV30	TRBJ2-1	.	TRBD1	CAWSALNRGAYNEQFF	TGTGCCTGGAGTGCACTGAACAGGGGGGCTTACAATGAGCAGTTCTTC
TRBV21-1	TRBJ1-2	.	.	CATQTGGEENYGYTF	TGTGCCACCCAGACAGGGGGCGAGGAGAACTATGGCTACACCTTC
TRBV6-1	TRBJ1-2	.	.	CASTERDPYGYTF	TGTGCCAGCACCGAGCGGGATCCCTATGGCTACACCTTC
TRBV7-6	TRBJ1-4	.	.	CASSPTRHATNEKLFF	TGTGCCAGCAGCCCGACTCGACATGCAACTAATGAAAAACTGTTTTTT
TRBV7-3	TRBJ2-5	.	TRBD2	CASSHGGRREETQYF	TGTGCCAGCAGCCATGGCGGGAGGAGAGAAGAGACCCAGTACTTC
TRBV30	TRBJ1-1	.	.	CAWSVDIVNTEAFF	TGTGCCTGGAGTGTGGACATTGTGAACACTGAAGCTTTCTTT
TRBV27	TRBJ2-3	few	TRBD1	CASGDRVPPSDTQYF	TGTGCCAGCGGAGACAGGGTCCCCCCATCAGATACGCAGTATTTT
TRBV7-8	TRBJ2-3	.	.	CASSPGTDTQYF	TGTGCCAGCAGCCCGGGGACAGATACGCAGTATTTT
TRBV10-3	TRBJ2-3	.	.	CAISAGVAGPDTQYF	TGTGCCATCAGTGCGGGTGTGGCAGGGCCAGATACGCAGTATTTT
TRBV5-1	TRBJ1-2	.	TRBD1	CASSLAPTGDGYTF	TGCGCCAGCAGCTTGGCGCCTACAGGGGATGGCTACACCTTC
TRBV5-1	TRBJ2-5	.	TRBD1	CASSVVPGTGAETQYF	TGCGCCAGCAGCGTCGTCCCCGGGACAGGGGCCGAGACCCAGTACTTC
TRBV5-1	TRBJ2-7	.	.	CASSLDPSSSYEQYF	TGCGCCAGCAGCTTGGATCCTAGTTCCTCCTACGAGCAGTACTTC
TRBV6-1	TRBJ2-1	.	.	CASSEGMGLLRPTGGTYNEQFF	TGTGCCAGCAGTGAAGGAATGGGGCTGTTAAGACCGACAGGAGGAACCTACAATGAGCAGTTCTTC
TRBV20-1	TRBJ2-7	.	.	CSASGDYEQYF	TGCAGTGCTAGCGGCGATTACGAGCAGTACTTC
TRBV30	TRBJ1-1	few	.	CAWSFGQGAFF	TGTGCCTGGAGTTTCGGACAAGGAGCTTTCTTT
TRBV5-1	TRBJ2-3	.	.	CASSPQSDTQYF	TGCGCCAGCAGCCCCCAGTCAGATACGCAGTATTTT
TRBV10-3	TRBJ2-2	.	TRBD1	CAISDGDRDPGELFF	TGTGCCATCAGTGATGGGGACAGGGATCCCGGGGAGCTGTTTTTT
TRBV29-1	TRBJ2-7	.	TRBD2	CSVVGTSGSLYEQYF	TGCAGCGTTGTAGGGACTAGCGGGAGCTTATACGAGCAGTACTTC